This TCR beta chain was captured by sequencing in a study of Tregs in tolerant kidney transplant recipients (dated by TCRdb to between 2017 and 2020). Turning to the overall study: Before combined kidney and bone marrow transplantation, this study identified donor-specific regulatory T cells using TCRbeta sequencing and then followed those same cells after transplant. Broader findings and caveats from the paper: Expanding Tregs with activated donor B cells appeared to identify the most biologically relevant and donor-specific TCRbeta repertoire. Biological reproducibility was not examined directly, but technical replication error appeared to be minimal. For some patients the PCR primers changed over time, which made it impossible to compare the samples from those patients at the nucleotide level. Donor-specific Treg expansion was found to exceed global Treg expansion in tolerant patients, suggesting antigen-driven rather than nonspecific expansion. Because the study included only a small number of patients, the results must be confirmed in larger populations and under other immunosuppression protocols.

The CDR3 measures 11 amino acids from cysteine to phenylalanine. Only CDR3 DNA is held: 33 bases, read in frame from base 1. The junction carries 4 bases between V and J, which are trimmed by 6 bases and 5 bases respectively. CDR1 and CDR2 were assigned from the germline V gene (reference sequence) as MNHEY and SMNVEV. Points on this clone: Its antigen specificity is not known. Base quality data are lacking; no much larger clone is found one base away.

Genomic DNA was extracted from sorted cells with the QIAGEN DNeasy Blood and Tissue Kit for TCRbeta CDR3 sequencing. Through immunoSEQ, high-throughput TCRbeta CDR3 sequencing was done commercially, including PCR amplification with internal controls and bias correction. Processing in the source paper ran as follows. A unique productive TCRbeta sequence was defined by the CDR3 nucleotide sequence when primers matched, and otherwise by the CDR3 amino acid sequence together with the Vbeta and Jbeta genes. As a correction for sorting error, sequences shared between sorted populations at a frequency ratio of 2:1 or less were discarded, and the remaining shared sequences were assigned to the higher population. Donor-reactive sequences were defined as at least 5-fold expanded in CFSE-low cells versus unstimulated cells, with frequency of at least 0.01% in CFSE-low cells. Repertoire divergence was quantified by Jensen-Shannon divergence using the top 100 TCRbeta sequences ranked by frequency. For any sample with multiple sequencing runs, sorting error was corrected in each run separately before the runs were pooled. TCRdb mirrors the immuneACCESS table, restricted to in-frame sequences. Some clones are absent from its copies; in checked studies, under half trace to an unresolved V gene, and the reason for the others is unknown. Clone size and V and J calls were adopted from that table, with D and trimming inferred from the DNA. The sample yields 45,000 to 55,000 clones; about 91% were counted once. The top ten clones comprise 13% to 15% of the sample.

Related donors were used in the transplants with nonmyeloablative bone marrow transplantation, and mixed chimerism was transient in the human trials. Thawed PBMCs were FACS-sorted into unstimulated Tregs (CD4+CD25+CD127-), CD4+ non-Tregs (CD4+CD25-), CD4 cells and CD8 cells. The patients were several recipients of combined kidney and bone marrow transplants from the ITN036ST trial, and samples were available only from these trial subjects. Healthy control blood was processed by Ficoll density gradient to PBMCs and cryopreserved; patient PBMCs were collected before and after transplant. This sequence uses TRBV27 and TRBJ2-2; no D gene is confidently identified. This receptor was obtained from a human patient who received a combined kidney and bone marrow transplant. Following a transplant, some T lymphocytes may have been derived from the graft donor. The sequencing here drew on CD8+ T cells from blood (PBMCs), taken 24 months after the transplant. The CDR3 region: CASRSTGELFF. In nucleotides, the sequence is TGTGCCAGCAGGTCGACCGGGGAGCTGTTTTTT.